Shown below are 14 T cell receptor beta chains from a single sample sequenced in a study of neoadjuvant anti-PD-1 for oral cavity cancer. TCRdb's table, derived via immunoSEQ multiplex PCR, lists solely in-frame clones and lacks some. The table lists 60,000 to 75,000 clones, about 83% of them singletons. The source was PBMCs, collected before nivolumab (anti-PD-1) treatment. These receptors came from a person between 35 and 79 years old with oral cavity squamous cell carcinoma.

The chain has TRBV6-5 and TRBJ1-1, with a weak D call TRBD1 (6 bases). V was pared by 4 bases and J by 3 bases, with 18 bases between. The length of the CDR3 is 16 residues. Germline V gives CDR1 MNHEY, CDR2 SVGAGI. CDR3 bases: TGTGCCAGCAGTTCAGGACAGACTACCTCTTACACTGAAGCTTTCTTT. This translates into CASSSGQTTSYTEAFF.

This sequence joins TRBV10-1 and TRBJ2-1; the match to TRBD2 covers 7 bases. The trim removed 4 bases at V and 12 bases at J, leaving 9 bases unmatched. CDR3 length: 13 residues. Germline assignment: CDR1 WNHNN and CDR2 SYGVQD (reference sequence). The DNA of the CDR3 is TGCGCCAGCAGTGGGACGAGCCCTAGCGGGCAGTTCTTC. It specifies CASSGTSPSGQFF.

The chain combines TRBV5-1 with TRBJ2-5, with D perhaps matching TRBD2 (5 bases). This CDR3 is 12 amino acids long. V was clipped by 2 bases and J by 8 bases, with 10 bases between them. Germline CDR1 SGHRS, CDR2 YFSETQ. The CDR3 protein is CASSLQLDTQYF. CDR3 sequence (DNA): TGCGCCAGCAGCTTACAACTAGATACCCAGTACTTC.

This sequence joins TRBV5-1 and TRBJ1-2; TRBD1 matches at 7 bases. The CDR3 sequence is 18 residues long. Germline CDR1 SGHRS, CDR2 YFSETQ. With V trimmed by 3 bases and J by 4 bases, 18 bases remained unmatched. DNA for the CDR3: TGCGCCAGCAGCTCCTCACCCGGTTCAGGGGGAGAAGGCTATGGCTACACCTTC. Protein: CASSSSPGSGGEGYGYTF.

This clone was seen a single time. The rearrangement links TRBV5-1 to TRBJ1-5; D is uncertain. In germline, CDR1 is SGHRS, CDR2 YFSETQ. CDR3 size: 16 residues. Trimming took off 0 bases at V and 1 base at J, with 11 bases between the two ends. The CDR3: CASSLGPSGSNQPQHF. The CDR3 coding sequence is TGCGCCAGCAGCTTGGGACCCTCTGGGAGCAATCAGCCCCAGCATTTT.

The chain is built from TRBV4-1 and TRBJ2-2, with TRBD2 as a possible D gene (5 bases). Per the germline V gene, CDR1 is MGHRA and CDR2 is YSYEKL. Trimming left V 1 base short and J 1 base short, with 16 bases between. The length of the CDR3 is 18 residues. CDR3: CASSQAFLRAGNTGELFF. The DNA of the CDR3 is TGCGCCAGCAGCCAAGCTTTCTTGCGGGCCGGGAACACCGGGGAGCTGTTTTTT.

Here the CDR3 reads CSVLDSSYEQYF. For the CDR3, the DNA is TGCAGCGTCCTGGACAGTTCCTACGAGCAGTACTTC. The chain is built from TRBV29-1 and TRBJ2-7, with a weak D call TRBD1 (6 bases). This CDR3 contains 12 residues. The V gene lost 6 bases and the J gene lost 1 base, with 10 bases spanning the gap. CDR1 and CDR2 from the germline V gene are SQVTM and ANQGSEA.

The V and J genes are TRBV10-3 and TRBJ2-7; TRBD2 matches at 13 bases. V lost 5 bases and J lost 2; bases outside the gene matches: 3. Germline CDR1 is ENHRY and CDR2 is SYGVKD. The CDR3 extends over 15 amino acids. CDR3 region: CAISKTSGRTYEQYF. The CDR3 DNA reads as TGTGCCATCAGTAAGACTAGCGGGAGGACCTACGAGCAGTACTTC.

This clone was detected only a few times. For the CDR3, the DNA is TGTGCCTGGAGTGTTCCGGGAGTCCAACTAGCCAAAAACATTCAGTACTTC. Translated: CAWSVPGVQLAKNIQYF. The chain couples TRBV30 to TRBJ2-4; D may be TRBD2 (6 bases). Germline loops: CDR1 GTSNPN, CDR2 SVGIG (reference sequence). Trimming took 0 bases from V and 0 from J, leaving 15 bases between them. This CDR3 is built from 17 residues.

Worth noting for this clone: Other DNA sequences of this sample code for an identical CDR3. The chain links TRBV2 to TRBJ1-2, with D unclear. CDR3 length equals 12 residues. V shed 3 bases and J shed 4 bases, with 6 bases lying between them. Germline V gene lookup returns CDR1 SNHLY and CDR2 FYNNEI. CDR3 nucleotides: TGTGCCAGCAGTGAGCGGGCCTATGGCTACACCTTC. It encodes CASSERAYGYTF.

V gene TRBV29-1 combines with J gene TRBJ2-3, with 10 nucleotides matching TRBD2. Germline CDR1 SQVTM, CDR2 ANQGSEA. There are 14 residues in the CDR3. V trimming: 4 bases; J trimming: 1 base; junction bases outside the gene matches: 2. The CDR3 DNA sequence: TGCAGCGTTGGTGGACTAGCGGGCACAGATACGCAGTATTTT. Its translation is CSVGGLAGTDTQYF.

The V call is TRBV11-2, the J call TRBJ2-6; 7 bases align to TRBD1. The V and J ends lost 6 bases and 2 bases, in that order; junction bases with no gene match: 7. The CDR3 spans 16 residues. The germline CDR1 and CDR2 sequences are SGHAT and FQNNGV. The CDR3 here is CASSQIQGTGANVLTF. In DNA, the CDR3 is TGTGCCAGCAGTCAAATACAGGGGACTGGGGCCAACGTCCTGACTTTC.

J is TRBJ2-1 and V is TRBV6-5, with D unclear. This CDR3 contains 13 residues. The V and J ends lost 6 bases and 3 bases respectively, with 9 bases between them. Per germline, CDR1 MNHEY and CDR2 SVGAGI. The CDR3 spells CASRVPYYNEQFF. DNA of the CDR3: TGTGCCAGCAGGGTTCCATACTACAATGAGCAGTTCTTC.

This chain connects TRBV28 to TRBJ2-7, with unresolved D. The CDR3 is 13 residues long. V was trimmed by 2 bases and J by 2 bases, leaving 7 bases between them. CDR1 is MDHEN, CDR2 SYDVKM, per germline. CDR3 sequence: CASSLGVTYEQYF. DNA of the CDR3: TGTGCCAGCAGTTTAGGCGTAACCTACGAGCAGTACTTC. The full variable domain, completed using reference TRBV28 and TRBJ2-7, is DVKVTQSSRYLVKRTGEKVFLECVQDMDHENMFWYRQDPGLGLRLIYFSYDVKMKEKGDIPEGYSVSREKKERFSLILESASTNQTSMYLCASSLGVTYEQYFGPGTRLTVT.